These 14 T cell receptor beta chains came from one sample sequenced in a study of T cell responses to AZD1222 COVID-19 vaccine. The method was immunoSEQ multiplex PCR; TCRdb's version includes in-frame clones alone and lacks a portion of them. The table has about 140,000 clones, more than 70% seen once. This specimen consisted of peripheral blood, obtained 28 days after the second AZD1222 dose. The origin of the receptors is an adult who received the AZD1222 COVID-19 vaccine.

CDR3 residues: CASSRGRTNEKLFF. Written as DNA, the CDR3 is TGTGCCAGTAGCAGGGGGAGAACTAATGAAAAACTGTTTTTT. The rearrangement uses TRBV19 and TRBJ1-4, with 7 bases identical to TRBD1. The CDR3 totals 14 residues. The ends lost 6 bases at V and 1 base at J; junction bases unmatched: 2. Germline V gene sequence: CDR1 LNHDA, CDR2 SQIVND (reference sequence).

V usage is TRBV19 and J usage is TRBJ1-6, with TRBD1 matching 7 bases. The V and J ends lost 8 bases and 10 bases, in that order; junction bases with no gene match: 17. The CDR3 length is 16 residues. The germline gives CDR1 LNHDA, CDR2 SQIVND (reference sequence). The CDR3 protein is CASATATGILYSPLHF. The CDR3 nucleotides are TGTGCCAGTGCAACCGCGACAGGGATTCTTTACTCACCCCTCCACTTT.

CDR3 sequence: CASSKRTDNTEAFF. The CDR3 bases are TGTGCCAGTAGTAAGAGGACAGATAACACTGAAGCTTTCTTT. The V call is TRBV19, the J call TRBJ1-1; tentative D call: TRBD1 (6 bases). CDR1 LNHDA and CDR2 SQIVND come from the germline V gene (reference sequence). V was shortened by 4 bases and J by 2 bases, with 11 bases between the two germline ends. CDR3 length: 14 residues.

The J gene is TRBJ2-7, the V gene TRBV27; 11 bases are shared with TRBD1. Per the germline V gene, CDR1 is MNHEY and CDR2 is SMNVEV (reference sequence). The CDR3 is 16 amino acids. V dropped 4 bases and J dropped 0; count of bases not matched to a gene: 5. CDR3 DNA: TGTGCCAGCAGTTCCCTCGGGACAGGGGGCTCCTACGAGCAGTACTTC. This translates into CASSSLGTGGSYEQYF.

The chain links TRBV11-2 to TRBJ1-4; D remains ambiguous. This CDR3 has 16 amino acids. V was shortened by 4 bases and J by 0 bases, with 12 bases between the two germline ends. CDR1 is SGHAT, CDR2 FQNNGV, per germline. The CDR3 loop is CASSSGLTTTNEKLFF. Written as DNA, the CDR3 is TGTGCCAGCAGCTCCGGACTTACGACAACTAATGAAAAACTGTTTTTT.

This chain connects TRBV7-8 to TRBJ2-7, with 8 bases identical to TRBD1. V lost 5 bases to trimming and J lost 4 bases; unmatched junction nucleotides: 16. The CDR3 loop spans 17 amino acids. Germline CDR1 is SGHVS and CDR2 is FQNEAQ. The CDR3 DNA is TGTGCCAGCAGCGCCGGTAACTCCGGGACAGGCCGTTACGAGCAGTACTTC. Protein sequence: CASSAGNSGTGRYEQYF.

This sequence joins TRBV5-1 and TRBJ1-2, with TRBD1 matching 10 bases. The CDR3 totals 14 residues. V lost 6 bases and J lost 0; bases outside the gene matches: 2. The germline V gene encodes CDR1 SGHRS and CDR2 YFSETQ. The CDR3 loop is CASTGQGANYGYTF. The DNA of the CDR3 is TGCGCCAGCACAGGACAGGGGGCTAACTATGGCTACACCTTC. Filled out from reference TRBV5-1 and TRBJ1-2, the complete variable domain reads KAGVTQTPRYLIKTRGQQVTLSCSPISGHRSVSWYQQTPGQGLQFLFEYFSETQRNKGNFPGRFSGRQFSNSRSEMNVSTLELGDSALYLCASTGQGANYGYTFGSGTRLTVV.

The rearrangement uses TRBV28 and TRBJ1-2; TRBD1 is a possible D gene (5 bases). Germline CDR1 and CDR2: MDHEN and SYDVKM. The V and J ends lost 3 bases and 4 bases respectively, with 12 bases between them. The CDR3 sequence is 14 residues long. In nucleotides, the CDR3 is TGTGCCAGCAGTTTCGCCGGGCAGGGCTATGGCTACACCTTC. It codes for CASSFAGQGYGYTF.

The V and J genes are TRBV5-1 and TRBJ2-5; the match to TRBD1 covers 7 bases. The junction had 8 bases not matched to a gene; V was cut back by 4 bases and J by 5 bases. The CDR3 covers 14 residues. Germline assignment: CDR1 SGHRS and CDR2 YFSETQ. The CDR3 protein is CASSRSDRVETQYF. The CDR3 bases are TGCGCCAGCAGCCGCTCCGACAGGGTGGAGACCCAGTACTTC.

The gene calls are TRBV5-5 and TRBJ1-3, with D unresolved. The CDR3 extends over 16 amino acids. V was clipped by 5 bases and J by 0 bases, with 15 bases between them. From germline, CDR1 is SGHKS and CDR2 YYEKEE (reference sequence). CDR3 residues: CASSPESSRSGNTIYF. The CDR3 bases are TGTGCCAGCAGTCCAGAGTCCAGCCGCTCTGGAAACACCATATATTTT.

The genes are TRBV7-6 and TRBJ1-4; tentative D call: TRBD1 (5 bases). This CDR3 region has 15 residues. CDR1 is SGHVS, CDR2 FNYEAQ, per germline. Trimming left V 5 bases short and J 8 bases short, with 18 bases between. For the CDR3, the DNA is TGTGCCAGCAGCGTCGGGACGTCTAACGCGGAAAAACTGTTTTTT. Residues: CASSVGTSNAEKLFF.

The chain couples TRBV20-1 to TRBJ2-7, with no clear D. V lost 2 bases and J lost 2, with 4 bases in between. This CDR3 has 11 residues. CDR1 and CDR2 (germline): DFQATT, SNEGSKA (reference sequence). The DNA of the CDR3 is TGCAGTGCTAGACCCGCCTACGAGCAGTACTTC. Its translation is CSARPAYEQYF.

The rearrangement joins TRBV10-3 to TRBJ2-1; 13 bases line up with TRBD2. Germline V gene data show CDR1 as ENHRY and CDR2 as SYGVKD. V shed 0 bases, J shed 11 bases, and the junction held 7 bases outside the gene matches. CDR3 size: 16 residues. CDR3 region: CAISESRLAGGEKQFF. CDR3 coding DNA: TGTGCCATCAGTGAGTCGCGACTAGCGGGAGGCGAGAAGCAGTTCTTC.

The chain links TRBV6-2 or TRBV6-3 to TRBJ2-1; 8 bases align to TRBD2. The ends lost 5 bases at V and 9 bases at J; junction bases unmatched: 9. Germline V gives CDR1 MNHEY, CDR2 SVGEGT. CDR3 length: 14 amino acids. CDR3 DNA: TGTGCCAGCAGTCGAAGCGGGAGTGGGCCTGAGCAGTTCTTC. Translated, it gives CASSRSGSGPEQFF.